These T cell receptor beta chains were read from a single sample in a study of cytomegalovirus exposure and HLA in healthy donors. The method was immunoSEQ multiplex PCR; TCRdb's version includes in-frame clones alone and lacks a portion of them. The table records under 200,000 clones, 85% to 90% of them present only once. Sequencing input: PBMCs. Receptor source: a man between 18 and 35 years old in good health and CMV-seropositive. Both conserved end residues are part of each CDR3. The size field is filled for only some rows; it gives once, few, many or a size class.

size,J,V,CDR3
NA,TRBJ1-5,TRBV19,CASSIGYRGHNQPQHF
once,TRBJ2-7,TRBV27,CASSRSGTDSYEQYF
NA,TRBJ2-7,TRBV28,CASSLGGLAGRGEQYF
once,TRBJ1-3,TRBV6-1,CASSEGNRNSGNTIYF
NA,TRBJ2-2,TRBV10-1,CASSEPGQGITGELFF
NA,TRBJ2-7,TRBV19,CASSIALSGRGEQYF
NA,TRBJ2-2,TRBV11-3,CASSTRLARNTGELFF
NA,TRBJ2-1,TRBV6-6,CASIDVTGSSYNEQFF
NA,TRBJ2-7,TRBV1,CTSSQDIAGAYEQYF
NA,TRBJ2-7,TRBV7-9,CASSLGVTDGDEQYF
NA,TRBJ2-7,TRBV29-1,CSAGGVGQQYF
once,TRBJ2-1,TRBV7-3,CASSFTPSPRNEQFF
NA,TRBJ2-7,TRBV11-3,CASSLVTGSYEQYF
NA,TRBJ2-7,TRBV2,CASSAEGQGFDEQYF
NA,TRBJ2-3,TRBV19,CASSIDSSGFTDTQYF
NA,TRBJ2-3,TRBV9,CASSVVELAGADTQYF
NA,TRBJ2-7,TRBV29-1,CSVDPGHHEQYF
NA,TRBJ2-7,TRBV27,CASSLNQDRTYEQYF
NA,TRBJ2-2,TRBV30,CAWNARVGELFF
NA,TRBJ1-3,TRBV6-1,CASSEDRHSGNTIYF
NA,TRBJ1-5,TRBV2,CASRIEQGAGQPQHF
NA,TRBJ1-4,TRBV5-8,CASSRKTGATNEKLFF
NA,TRBJ2-6,TRBV19,CASSTGDGANVLTF
NA,TRBJ2-2,TRBV11-2,CASKPGGSTGELFF
NA,TRBJ2-7,TRBV4-1,CASSPQGLAGLSGQYF
NA,TRBJ2-3,TRBV6-1,CASSEGAGGRTDTQYF
NA,TRBJ2-7,TRBV19,CASSFGLGSYEQYF
NA,TRBJ1-2,TRBV19,CASNDDRGHHGYTF
once,TRBJ2-3,TRBV19,CASSPFGGSGMIDTQYF
many,TRBJ2-1,TRBV7-8,CASSVRDREQFF
NA,TRBJ1-2,TRBV2,CASSGLTNYGYTF
NA,NA,TRBV15,CATSRGRNQETQYF
NA,TRBJ2-5,TRBV30,CAWSVLGVETQYF
NA,TRBJ1-1,TRBV7-8,CASSLEEMNTEAFF
once,TRBJ1-1,TRBV30,CAWTTNRGNTEAFF
once,TRBJ2-3,TRBV10-3,CAINHSTDTQYF
NA,TRBJ2-7,TRBV6-1,CASSEGRIGEQYF
NA,TRBJ2-7,TRBV28,CASSQEPGTPSRPLTYEQYF
NA,TRBJ2-2,TRBV7-9,CASSSYTGELFF
NA,TRBJ1-2,TRBV19,CASREGGNYGYTF
NA,TRBJ2-2,TRBV5-1,CASSLEQYTGELFF
NA,TRBJ1-2,TRBV27,CASRSTGLRGYTF
NA,TRBJ2-2,TRBV9,CASSVGGSGSVRELFF
few,TRBJ1-2,TRBV7-2,CASSLDSVRSTYGYTF
NA,TRBJ1-5,TRBV6-6,CASGGQGNIQPQHF
NA,TRBJ2-1,TRBV6-5,CASSYSNEQFF
NA,TRBJ2-1,TRBV7-9,CASRSSGTQFLDEQFF
NA,TRBJ2-1,TRBV9,CASSVDPRTSTYNEQFF
NA,TRBJ2-5,TRBV6-1,CASSEPWRSGTKTQYF